Each of the 13 T cell receptor beta chains below was sequenced from the same sample in a study of shared clonotypes between healthy human individuals. Clones were read by immunoSEQ multiplex PCR, and TCRdb kept only the in-frame ones, dropping some. In the table there are about 2 million clones, 90% to 95% of which are singletons. Sequenced material: naive CD4+ T cells sorted from blood. The subset here: CD45RA+ positively selected. These TCRs come from a man aged 18 to 29 in good health.

J is TRBJ1-6 and V is TRBV4-1; D is unclear. Trimming cost V 0 bases and J 0 bases, with 9 bases left between them. This CDR3 region has 17 residues. CDR1 MGHRA and CDR2 YSYEKL come from the germline V gene. The CDR3 protein is CASSQEAESSYNSPLHF. DNA of the CDR3: TGCGCCAGCAGCCAAGAAGCCGAAAGCTCCTATAATTCACCCCTCCACTTT.

This clone appeared a single time. The gene calls are TRBV30 and TRBJ2-3, with 8 bases matching TRBD2. Germline V gene sequence: CDR1 GTSNPN, CDR2 SVGIG (reference sequence). V dropped 3 bases and J dropped 5; count of bases not matched to a gene: 4. This CDR3 spans 13 amino acids. The CDR3 DNA reads TGTGCCTGGAGCACGGGAGGGCGAGATACGCAGTATTTT. Translated: CAWSTGGRDTQYF.

The CDR3 nucleotides are TGTGCCAGCACCTCCCTGGGGGGGATATACGAAAAACTGTTTTTT. Translating gives CASTSLGGIYEKLFF. The gene calls are TRBV28 and TRBJ1-4; weak D call: TRBD1 (5 bases). The length of the CDR3 is 15 residues. V lost 7 bases to trimming and J lost 8 bases, with 20 bases between them. Germline CDR1 and CDR2: MDHEN and SYDVKM.

The gene calls are TRBV6-4 and TRBJ2-4; 9 positions match TRBD1. Germline values: CDR1 MRHNA, CDR2 SNTAGT. The V gene end was trimmed by 4 bases and the J gene end by 3 bases; junction bases not matched to a gene: 7. The CDR3 extends over 16 amino acids. The CDR3 reads CASSGPGTGFKNIQYF. For the CDR3, the DNA is TGTGCCAGCAGTGGTCCCGGGACAGGGTTCAAAAACATTCAGTACTTC.

The chain is built from TRBV19 and TRBJ2-4; D possibly corresponds to TRBD1 (5 bases). The CDR3 covers 14 residues. Trimming pared 5 bases from V and 2 bases from J, leaving 10 bases between. Germline V gene lookup returns CDR1 LNHDA and CDR2 SQIVND (reference sequence). For the CDR3, the DNA is TGTGCCAGTAGTGAGCAGGGTACCAAAAACATTCAGTACTTC. It translates to CASSEQGTKNIQYF.

This rearrangement joins TRBV2 to TRBJ1-2; tentatively, D is TRBD1 (6 bases). V dropped 7 bases and J dropped 0 bases, with 12 bases sitting between them. The CDR3 consists of 14 residues. Germline V gene data show CDR1 as SNHLY and CDR2 as FYNNEI. The CDR3 coding sequence is TGTGCCAGCAAGGGGGGACCCTCTAACTATGGCTACACCTTC. It yields the protein CASKGGPSNYGYTF.

Here the CDR3 DNA reads TGTGCCAGCAGCAAAGTGGGCCTAGCGGGAGCCCCCGGGGAGCTGTTTTTT. Its translation is CASSKVGLAGAPGELFF. The chain carries TRBV21-1 and TRBJ2-2; no DNA check was done on the table's D call, TRBD2. TRBV21-1 is a documented pseudogene. The CDR3 sequence is 17 residues long.

This sequence joins TRBV7-2 and TRBJ2-7, with D perhaps matching TRBD1 or TRBD2 (5 bases each). Germline assignment: CDR1 SGHTA and CDR2 FQGNSA. The V end lost 2 bases, the J end lost 0 bases, and 11 bases lay between the germline ends. The CDR3 is 15 amino acids. CDR3 residues: CASSLTPGSSYEQYF. CDR3 in DNA: TGTGCCAGCAGCTTAACTCCAGGGAGCTCCTACGAGCAGTACTTC.

As regards this clone: The junction does not match germline at one end; this may be a read error. The chain is built from TRBV29-1 and TRBJ1-5; D uncertain. Germline V lookup: CDR1 SQVTM, CDR2 ANQGSEA. This CDR3 has 12 amino acids. This CDR3 reads CSVKDSNQPQHF. For the CDR3, the DNA is TGCAGCGTTAAAGATAGCAATCAGCCCCAGCATTTT.

CDR3 sequence: CASSPKGAGYNSPLHF. The CDR3 DNA is TGTGCCAGCAGTCCCAAAGGCGCCGGATATAATTCACCCCTCCACTTT. This chain connects TRBV5-4 to TRBJ1-6; D uncertain. Trimming removed 5 bases at V and 4 bases at J, with 16 bases between. The CDR3 totals 16 residues. Per the germline V gene, CDR1 is SGHNT and CDR2 is YYREEE (reference sequence).

The rearrangement links TRBV10-3 to TRBJ1-3; D gene unclear. Germline V gives CDR1 ENHRY, CDR2 SYGVKD. This CDR3 contains 13 residues. V was pared by 4 bases and J by 3 bases, with 7 bases between. CDR3 residues: CAISGWDGNTIYF. CDR3 in DNA: TGTGCCATCAGTGGGTGGGATGGAAACACCATATATTTT.

The chain joins TRBV6-5 to TRBJ2-7; TRBD2 might be the D (5 bases). Trimming removed 0 bases at V and 3 bases at J, with 6 bases between. The CDR3 is made up of 13 amino acids. Per the germline V gene, CDR1 is MNHEY and CDR2 is SVGAGI. The CDR3 coding sequence is TGTGCCAGCAGTTACTCGACTAACTACGAGCAGTACTTC. It is translated as CASSYSTNYEQYF.

J is TRBJ1-1 and V is TRBV30, with no clear D. Trimming stripped 2 bases from V and 0 bases from J, with 13 bases between. This CDR3 contains 15 residues. Germline CDR1 and CDR2: GTSNPN and SVGIG (reference sequence). CDR3 region: CAWSPGVGMNTEAFF. The CDR3 DNA sequence: TGTGCCTGGAGTCCTGGAGTGGGAATGAACACTGAAGCTTTCTTT.